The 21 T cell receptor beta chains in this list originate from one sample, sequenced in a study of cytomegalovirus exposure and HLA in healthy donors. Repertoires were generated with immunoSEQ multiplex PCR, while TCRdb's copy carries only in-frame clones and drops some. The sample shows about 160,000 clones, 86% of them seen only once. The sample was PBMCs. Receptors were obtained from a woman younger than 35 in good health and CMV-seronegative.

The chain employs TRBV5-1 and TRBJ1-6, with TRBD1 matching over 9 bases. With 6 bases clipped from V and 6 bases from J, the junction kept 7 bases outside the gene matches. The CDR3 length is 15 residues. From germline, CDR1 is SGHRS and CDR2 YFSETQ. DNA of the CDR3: TGCGCCAGCATCGGGACAGGGAGTTCTAATTCACCCCTCCACTTT. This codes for CASIGTGSSNSPLHF.

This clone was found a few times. In nucleotides, the CDR3 is TGCGCCAGCGGAACGCGGGGCTGGGGCCGATACGAGCAGTACTTC. It is translated as CASGTRGWGRYEQYF. V usage is TRBV5-1 and J usage is TRBJ2-7, with D possibly TRBD2 on 6 matching bases. The CDR3 covers 15 residues. The germline V and J ends were trimmed by 7 bases and 4 bases, with 21 bases remaining between them. CDR1 SGHRS and CDR2 YFSETQ come from the germline V gene.

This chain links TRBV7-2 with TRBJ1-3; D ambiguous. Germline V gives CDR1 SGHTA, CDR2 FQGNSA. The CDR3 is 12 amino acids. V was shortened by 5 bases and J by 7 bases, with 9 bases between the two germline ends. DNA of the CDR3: TGTGCCAGCAGCCCCGACGGGAACACCATATATTTT. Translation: CASSPDGNTIYF.

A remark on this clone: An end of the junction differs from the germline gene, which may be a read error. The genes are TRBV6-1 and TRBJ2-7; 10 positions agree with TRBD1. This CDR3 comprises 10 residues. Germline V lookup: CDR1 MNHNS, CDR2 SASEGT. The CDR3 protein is CASSGQGADF. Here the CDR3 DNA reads TGTGCCAGCAGTGGACAGGGGGCGGACTTC.

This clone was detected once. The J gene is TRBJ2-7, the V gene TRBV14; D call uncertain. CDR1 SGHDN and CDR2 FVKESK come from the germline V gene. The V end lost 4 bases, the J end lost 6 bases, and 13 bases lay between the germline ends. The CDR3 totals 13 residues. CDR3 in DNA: TGTGCCAGCAGCCCTTACCGATCGGGCGAGCAGTACTTC. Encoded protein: CASSPYRSGEQYF.

The CDR3 loop reads CASIRGQGFNEQFF. CDR3 nucleotides: TGTGCCAGCATTAGGGGACAGGGGTTTAATGAGCAGTTCTTC. The rearrangement links TRBV6-5 to TRBJ2-1, with 10 bases identical to TRBD1. CDR1 MNHEY and CDR2 SVGAGI come from the germline V gene. The CDR3 has 14 residues. Trimming cost V 7 bases and J 7 bases; bases outside gene matches: 7.

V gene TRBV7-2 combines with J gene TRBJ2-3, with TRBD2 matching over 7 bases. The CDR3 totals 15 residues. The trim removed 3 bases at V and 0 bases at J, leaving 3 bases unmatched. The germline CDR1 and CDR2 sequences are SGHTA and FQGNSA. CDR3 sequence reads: CASSFTSASTDTQYF. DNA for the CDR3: TGTGCCAGCAGCTTCACTAGCGCGAGCACAGATACGCAGTATTTT.

The CDR3 spells CASRGRGVGQFF. CDR3 DNA sequence: TGTGCCAGCAGGGGGAGGGGAGTTGGGCAGTTCTTC. This sequence joins TRBV11-3 and TRBJ2-1, with 7 positions matching TRBD2. The V gene end was trimmed by 6 bases and the J gene end by 12 bases; junction bases not matched to a gene: 8. Germline V gene sequence: CDR1 SGHNT, CDR2 YENEEA. CDR3 length: 12 amino acids.

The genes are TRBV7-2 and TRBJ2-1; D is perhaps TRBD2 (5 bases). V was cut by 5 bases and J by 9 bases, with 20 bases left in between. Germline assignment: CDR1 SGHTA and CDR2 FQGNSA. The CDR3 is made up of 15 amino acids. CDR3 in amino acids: CASSPTISPGGEQFF. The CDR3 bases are TGTGCCAGCAGCCCAACAATCTCTCCCGGAGGTGAGCAGTTCTTC. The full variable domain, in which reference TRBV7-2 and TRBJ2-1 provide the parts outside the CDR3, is GAGVSQSPSNKVTEKGKDVELRCDPISGHTALYWYRQSLGQGLEFLIYFQGNSAPDKSGLPSDRFSAERTGGSVSTLTIQRTQQEDSAVYLCASSPTISPGGEQFFGPGTRLTVL.

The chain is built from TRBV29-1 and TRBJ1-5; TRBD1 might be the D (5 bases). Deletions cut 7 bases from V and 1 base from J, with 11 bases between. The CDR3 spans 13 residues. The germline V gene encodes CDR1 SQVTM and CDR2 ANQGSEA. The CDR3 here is CSALTASNQPQHF. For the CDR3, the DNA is TGCAGCGCTTTGACAGCAAGCAATCAGCCCCAGCATTTT.

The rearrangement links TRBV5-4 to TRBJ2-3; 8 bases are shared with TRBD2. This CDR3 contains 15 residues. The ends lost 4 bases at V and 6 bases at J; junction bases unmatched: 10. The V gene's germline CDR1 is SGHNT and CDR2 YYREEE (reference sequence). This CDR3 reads CASSGSGSSMDTQYF. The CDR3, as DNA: TGTGCCAGCAGCGGAAGCGGGAGCTCTATGGATACGCAGTATTTT.

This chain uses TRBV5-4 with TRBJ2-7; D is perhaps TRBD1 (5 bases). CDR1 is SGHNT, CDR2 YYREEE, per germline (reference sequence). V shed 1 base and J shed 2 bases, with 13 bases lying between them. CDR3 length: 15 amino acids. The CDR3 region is CASSLLRIGAYEQYF. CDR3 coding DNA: TGTGCCAGCAGCTTGTTGCGGATAGGGGCCTACGAGCAGTACTTC.

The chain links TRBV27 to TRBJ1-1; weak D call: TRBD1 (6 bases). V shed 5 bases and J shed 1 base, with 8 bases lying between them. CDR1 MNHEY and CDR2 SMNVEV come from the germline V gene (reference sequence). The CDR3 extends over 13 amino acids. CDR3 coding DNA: TGTGCCAGCAGTGTGACAGGGAACACTGAAGCTTTCTTT. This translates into CASSVTGNTEAFF.

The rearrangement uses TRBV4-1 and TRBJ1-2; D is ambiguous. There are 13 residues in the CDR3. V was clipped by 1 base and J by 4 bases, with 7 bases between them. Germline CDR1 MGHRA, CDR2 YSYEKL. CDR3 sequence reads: CASSQVGGYGYTF. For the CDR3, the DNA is TGCGCCAGCAGCCAAGTCGGTGGCTATGGCTACACCTTC.

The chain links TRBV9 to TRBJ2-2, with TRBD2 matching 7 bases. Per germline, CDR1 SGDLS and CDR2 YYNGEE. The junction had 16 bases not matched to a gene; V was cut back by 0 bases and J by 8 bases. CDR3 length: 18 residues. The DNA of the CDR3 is TGTGCCAGCAGCGTAGGAGCGGGAAACCGGCGGGCGGGAGGGGAGCTGTTTTTT. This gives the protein CASSVGAGNRRAGGELFF.

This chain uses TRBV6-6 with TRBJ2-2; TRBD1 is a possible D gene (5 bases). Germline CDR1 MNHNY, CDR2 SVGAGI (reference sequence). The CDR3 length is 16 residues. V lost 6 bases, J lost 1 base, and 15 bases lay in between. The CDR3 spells CASSYQGGQNTGELFF. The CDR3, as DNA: TGTGCCAGCAGCTACCAGGGCGGTCAGAACACCGGGGAGCTGTTTTTT.

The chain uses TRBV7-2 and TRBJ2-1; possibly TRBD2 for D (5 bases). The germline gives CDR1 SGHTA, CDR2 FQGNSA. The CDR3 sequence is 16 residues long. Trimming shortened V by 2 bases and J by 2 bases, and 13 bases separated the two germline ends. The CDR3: CASSLRSSGAYNEQFF. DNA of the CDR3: TGTGCCAGCAGCTTAAGGTCCAGCGGAGCCTACAATGAGCAGTTCTTC. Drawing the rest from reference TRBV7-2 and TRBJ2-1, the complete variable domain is GAGVSQSPSNKVTEKGKDVELRCDPISGHTALYWYRQSLGQGLEFLIYFQGNSAPDKSGLPSDRFSAERTGGSVSTLTIQRTQQEDSAVYLCASSLRSSGAYNEQFFGPGTRLTVL.

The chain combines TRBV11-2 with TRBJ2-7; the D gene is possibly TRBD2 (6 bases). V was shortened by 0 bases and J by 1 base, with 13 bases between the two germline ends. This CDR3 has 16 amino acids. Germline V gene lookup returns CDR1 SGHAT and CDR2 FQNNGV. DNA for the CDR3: TGTGCCAGCAGCTTAGATAATACTAGCCCGTCCTACGAGCAGTACTTC. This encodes CASSLDNTSPSYEQYF. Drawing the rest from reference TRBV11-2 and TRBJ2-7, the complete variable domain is EAGVAQSPRYKIIEKRQSVAFWCNPISGHATLYWYQQILGQGPKLLIQFQNNGVVDDSQLPKDRFSAERLKGVDSTLKIQPAKLEDSAVYLCASSLDNTSPSYEQYFGPGTRLTVT.

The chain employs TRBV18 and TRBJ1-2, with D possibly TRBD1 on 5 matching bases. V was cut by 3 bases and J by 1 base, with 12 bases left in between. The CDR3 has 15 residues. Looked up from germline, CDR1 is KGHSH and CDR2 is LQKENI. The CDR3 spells CASSPSGGINYGYTF. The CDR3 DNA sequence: TGTGCCAGCTCACCCTCGGGGGGGATTAACTATGGCTACACCTTC.

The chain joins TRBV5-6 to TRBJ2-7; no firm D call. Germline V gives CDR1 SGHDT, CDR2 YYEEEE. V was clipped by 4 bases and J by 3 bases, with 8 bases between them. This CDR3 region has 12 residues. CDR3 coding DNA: TGTGCCAGCAGCCCCGCAGGCTACGAGCAGTACTTC. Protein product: CASSPAGYEQYF. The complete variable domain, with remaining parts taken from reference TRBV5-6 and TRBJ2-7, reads DAGVTQSPTHLIKTRGQQVTLRCSPKSGHDTVSWYQQALGQGPQFIFQYYEEEERQRGNFPDRFSGHQFPNYSSELNVNALLLGDSALYLCASSPAGYEQYFGPGTRLTVT.

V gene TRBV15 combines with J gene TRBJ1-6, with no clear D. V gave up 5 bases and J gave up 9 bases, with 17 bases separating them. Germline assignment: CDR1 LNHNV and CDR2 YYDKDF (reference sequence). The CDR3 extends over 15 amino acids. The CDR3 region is CATSGVGPRGSPLHF. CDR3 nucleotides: TGTGCCACCAGCGGTGTGGGCCCCCGGGGTTCACCCCTCCACTTT.